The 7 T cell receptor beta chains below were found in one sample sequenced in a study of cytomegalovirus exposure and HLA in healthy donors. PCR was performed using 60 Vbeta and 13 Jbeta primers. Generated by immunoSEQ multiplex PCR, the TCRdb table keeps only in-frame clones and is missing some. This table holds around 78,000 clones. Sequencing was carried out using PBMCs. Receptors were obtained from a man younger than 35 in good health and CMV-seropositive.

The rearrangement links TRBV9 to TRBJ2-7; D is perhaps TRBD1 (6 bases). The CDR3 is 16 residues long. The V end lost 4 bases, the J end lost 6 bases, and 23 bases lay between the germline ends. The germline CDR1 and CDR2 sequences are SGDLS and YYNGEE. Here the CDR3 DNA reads TGTGCCAGCAGCTCGCACCGGGACACGGTTGATGTCGAGCAGTACTTC. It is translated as CASSSHRDTVDVEQYF. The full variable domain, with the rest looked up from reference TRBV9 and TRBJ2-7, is DSGVTQTPKHLITATGQRVTLRCSPRSGDLSVYWYQQSLDQGLQFLIQYYNGEERAKGNILERFSAQQFPDLHSELNLSSLELGDSALYFCASSSHRDTVDVEQYFGPGTRLTVT.

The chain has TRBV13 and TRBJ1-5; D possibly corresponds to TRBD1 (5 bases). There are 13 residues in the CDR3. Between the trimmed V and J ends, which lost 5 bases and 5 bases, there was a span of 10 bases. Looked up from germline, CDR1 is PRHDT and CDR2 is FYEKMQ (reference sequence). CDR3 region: CASSAIRDQPQHF. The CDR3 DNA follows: TGTGCCAGCAGCGCTATCAGGGATCAGCCCCAGCATTTT.

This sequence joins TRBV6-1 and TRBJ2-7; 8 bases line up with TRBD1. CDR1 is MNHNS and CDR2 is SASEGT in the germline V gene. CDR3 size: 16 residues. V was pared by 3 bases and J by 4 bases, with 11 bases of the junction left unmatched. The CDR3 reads CASSELGEYRGYEQYF. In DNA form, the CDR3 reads TGTGCCAGCAGTGAGTTGGGGGAGTACAGGGGGTACGAGCAGTACTTC.

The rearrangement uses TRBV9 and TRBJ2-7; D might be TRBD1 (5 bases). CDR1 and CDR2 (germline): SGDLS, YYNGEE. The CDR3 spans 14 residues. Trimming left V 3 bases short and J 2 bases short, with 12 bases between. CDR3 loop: CASSERTPAYEQYF. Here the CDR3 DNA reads TGTGCCAGCAGCGAAAGGACACCTGCCTACGAGCAGTACTTC.

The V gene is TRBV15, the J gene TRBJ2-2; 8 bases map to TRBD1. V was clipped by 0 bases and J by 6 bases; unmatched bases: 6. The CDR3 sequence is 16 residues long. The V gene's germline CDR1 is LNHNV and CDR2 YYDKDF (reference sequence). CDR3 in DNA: TGTGCCACCAGCAGAGACAGGGGGCGAGTCCCCGGGGAGCTGTTTTTT. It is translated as CATSRDRGRVPGELFF.

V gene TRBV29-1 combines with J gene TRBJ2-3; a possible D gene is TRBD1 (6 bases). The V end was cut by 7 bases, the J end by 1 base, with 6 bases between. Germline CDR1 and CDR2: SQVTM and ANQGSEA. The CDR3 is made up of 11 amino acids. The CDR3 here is CSAGGTDTQYF. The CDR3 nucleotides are TGCAGCGCAGGGGGCACAGATACGCAGTATTTT.

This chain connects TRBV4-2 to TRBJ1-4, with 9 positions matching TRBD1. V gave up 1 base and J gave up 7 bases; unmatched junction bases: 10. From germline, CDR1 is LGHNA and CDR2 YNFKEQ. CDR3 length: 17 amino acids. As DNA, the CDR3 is TGTGCCAGCAGCCAAGGGGACAGGGAAGGTGACGGTGAAAAACTGTTTTTT. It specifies CASSQGDREGDGEKLFF.